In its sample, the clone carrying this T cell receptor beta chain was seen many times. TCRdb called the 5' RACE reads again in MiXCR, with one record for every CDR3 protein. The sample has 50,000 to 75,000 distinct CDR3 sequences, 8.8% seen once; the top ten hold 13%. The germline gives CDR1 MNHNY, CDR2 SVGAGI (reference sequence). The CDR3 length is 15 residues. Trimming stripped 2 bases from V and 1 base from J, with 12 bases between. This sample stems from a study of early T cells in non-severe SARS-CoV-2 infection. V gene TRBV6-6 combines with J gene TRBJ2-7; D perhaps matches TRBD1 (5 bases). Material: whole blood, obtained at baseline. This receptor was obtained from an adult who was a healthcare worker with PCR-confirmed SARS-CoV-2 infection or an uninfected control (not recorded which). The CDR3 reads CASSYGQGQSYEQYF. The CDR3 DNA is TGTGCCAGCAGTTACGGGCAGGGCCAGTCCTACGAGCAGTACTTC.